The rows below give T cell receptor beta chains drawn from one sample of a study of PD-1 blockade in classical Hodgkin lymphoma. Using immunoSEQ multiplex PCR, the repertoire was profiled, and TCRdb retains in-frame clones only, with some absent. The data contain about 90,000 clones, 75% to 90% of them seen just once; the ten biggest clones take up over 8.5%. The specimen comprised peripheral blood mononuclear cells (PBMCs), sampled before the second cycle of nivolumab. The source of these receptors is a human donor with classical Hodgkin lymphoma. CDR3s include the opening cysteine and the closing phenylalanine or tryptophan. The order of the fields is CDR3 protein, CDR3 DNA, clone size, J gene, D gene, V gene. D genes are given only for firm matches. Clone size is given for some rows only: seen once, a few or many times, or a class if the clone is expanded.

CASSPGASGANVLTF,TGTGCCAGTAGTCCGGGGGCTTCAGGGGCCAACGTCCTGACTTTC,-,TRBJ2-6,-,TRBV19
CASSLAYGLAGNEQYF,TGCGCCAGCAGCTTGGCCTATGGGCTAGCTGGCAACGAGCAGTACTTC,-,TRBJ2-7,-,TRBV5-1
CASRRGGSGRNTIYF,TGTGCCAGTCGACGCGGGGGGTCTGGGAGAAACACCATATATTTT,-,TRBJ1-3,-,TRBV2
CASSTYDGYEQYF,TGTGCCAGCAGTACTTATGACGGCTACGAGCAGTACTTC,-,TRBJ2-7,-,TRBV25-1
CASNQRGQGLGYTDTQYF,TGCGCCAGCAATCAGCGGGGACAGGGATTGGGGTACACAGATACGCAGTATTTT,-,TRBJ2-3,TRBD1,TRBV5-1
CASSPTGGLSMNTEAFF,TGTGCCAGCAGCCCTACAGGAGGACTTAGCATGAACACTGAAGCTTTCTTT,-,TRBJ1-1,-,TRBV27
CASSPSPGNQPQHF,TGCGCCAGCAGCCCTTCCCCGGGTAATCAGCCCCAGCATTTT,-,TRBJ1-5,-,TRBV4-1
CASSSPRGVVGSPLHF,TGTGCCAGCAGCTCCCCCAGAGGCGTCGTCGGTTCACCCCTCCACTTT,-,TRBJ1-6,-,TRBV11-2
CASSLPGTDTQYF,TGTGCCAGCAGTTTACCGGGTACAGATACGCAGTATTTT,-,TRBJ2-3,-,TRBV28
CASSLVGGQPGDEQYF,TGTGCCAGCAGCTTGGTAGGTGGGCAACCTGGAGACGAGCAGTACTTC,-,TRBJ2-7,-,TRBV5-4
CASTRQGGNTEAFF,TGTGCCAGCACCCGACAGGGAGGGAACACTGAAGCTTTCTTT,-,TRBJ1-1,TRBD1,TRBV28
CAIATRRDTQYF,TGTGCCATCGCTACCAGGCGGGATACGCAGTATTTT,-,TRBJ2-3,-,TRBV10-3
CASSLPGTANTEAFF,TGTGCCAGCTCTCTGCCCGGGACAGCGAACACTGAAGCTTTCTTT,once,TRBJ1-1,TRBD1,TRBV28